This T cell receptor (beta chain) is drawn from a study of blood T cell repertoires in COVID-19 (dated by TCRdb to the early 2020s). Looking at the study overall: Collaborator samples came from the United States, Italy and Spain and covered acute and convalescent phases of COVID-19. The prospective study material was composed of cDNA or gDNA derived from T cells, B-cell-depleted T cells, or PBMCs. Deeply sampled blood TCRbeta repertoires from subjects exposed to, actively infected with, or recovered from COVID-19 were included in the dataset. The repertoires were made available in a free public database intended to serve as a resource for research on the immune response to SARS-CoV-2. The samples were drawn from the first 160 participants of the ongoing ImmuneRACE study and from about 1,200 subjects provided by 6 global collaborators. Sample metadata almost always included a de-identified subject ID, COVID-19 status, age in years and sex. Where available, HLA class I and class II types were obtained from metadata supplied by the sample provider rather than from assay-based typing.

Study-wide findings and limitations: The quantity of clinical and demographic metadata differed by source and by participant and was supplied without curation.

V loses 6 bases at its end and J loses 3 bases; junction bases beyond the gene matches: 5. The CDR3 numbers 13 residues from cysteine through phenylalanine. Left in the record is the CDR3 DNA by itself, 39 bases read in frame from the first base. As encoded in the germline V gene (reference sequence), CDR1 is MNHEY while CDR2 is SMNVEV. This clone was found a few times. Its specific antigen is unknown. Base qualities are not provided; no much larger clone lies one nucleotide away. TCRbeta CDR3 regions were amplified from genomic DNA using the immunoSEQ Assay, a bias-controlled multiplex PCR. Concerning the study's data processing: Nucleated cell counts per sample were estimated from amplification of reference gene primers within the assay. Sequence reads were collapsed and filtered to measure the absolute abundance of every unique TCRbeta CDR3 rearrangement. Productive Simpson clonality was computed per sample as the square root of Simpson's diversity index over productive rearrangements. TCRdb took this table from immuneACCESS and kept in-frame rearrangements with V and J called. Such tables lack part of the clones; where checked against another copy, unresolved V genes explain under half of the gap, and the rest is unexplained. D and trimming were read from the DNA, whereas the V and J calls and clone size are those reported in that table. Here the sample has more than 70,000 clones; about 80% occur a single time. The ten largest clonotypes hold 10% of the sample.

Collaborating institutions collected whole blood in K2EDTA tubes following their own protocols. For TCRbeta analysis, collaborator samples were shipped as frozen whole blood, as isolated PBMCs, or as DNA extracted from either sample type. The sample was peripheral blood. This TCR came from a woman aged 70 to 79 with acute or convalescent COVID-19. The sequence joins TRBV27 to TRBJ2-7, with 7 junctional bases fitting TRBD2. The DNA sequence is TGTGCCAGCAGAAAGCGGGAACTCTACGAGCAGTACTTC. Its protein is CASRKRELYEQYF.